This paragraph covers one TCR beta chain sequence. The entry originates in a study of blood T cell repertoires in COVID-19. Sequenced by immunoSEQ multiplex PCR; TCRdb stores in-frame clones only, minus some. The sample shows about 500,000 clones, 89% of them seen only once. V was cut by 0 bases and J by 5 bases, with 13 bases left in between. This CDR3 has 15 residues. Germline V gives CDR1 LGHNA, CDR2 YNFKEQ. Followed longitudinally, the Seattle patients had been enrolled during active infection. The receptor was isolated from a man between 18 and 29 years old with COVID-19, enrolled during active disease. Sequences were obtained from peripheral blood. The rearrangement joins TRBV4-2 to TRBJ2-5; D might be TRBD2 (5 bases). This chain's CDR3 is CASSQDTSGWETQYF. CDR3 nucleotide sequence: TGTGCCAGCAGCCAAGATACCAGCGGCTGGGAGACCCAGTACTTC.